One and the same sample provided the 20 T cell receptor beta chains below, sequenced in a study of blood T cell repertoires in COVID-19. Only in-frame clones appear in the TCRdb table, and some are missing; sequencing was by immunoSEQ multiplex PCR. The repertoire holds more than 25,000 clones, with roughly nine tenths as singletons. The sample consisted of peripheral blood. The receptors shown here come from a human donor with acute or convalescent COVID-19. The donor label of this sample is uncertain.

V and J are TRBV10-3 and TRBJ2-1, with D possibly TRBD2 on 5 matching bases. The germline gives CDR1 ENHRY, CDR2 SYGVKD. The CDR3 has 16 amino acids. V was trimmed by 2 bases and J by 1 base, leaving 12 bases between them. CDR3 protein: CAISEGGAKSYNEQFF. The CDR3 DNA reads as TGTGCCATCAGTGAGGGAGGCGCCAAATCCTACAATGAGCAGTTCTTC.

The rearrangement joins TRBV3-1 (or the pseudogene TRBV3-2) to TRBJ2-2, with D perhaps matching TRBD1 (6 bases). Trimming removed 4 bases at V and 6 bases at J, with 12 bases between. The CDR3 runs 14 residues. Germline V lookup: CDR1 LGHDT, CDR2 YNNKEL (reference sequence). As DNA, the CDR3 is TGTGCCAGCAGCCTACAGGGATCTCCCGGGGAGCTGTTTTTT. Translated, it gives CASSLQGSPGELFF.

This chain uses TRBV5-1 with TRBJ1-3; the D gene is possibly TRBD1 (6 bases). Germline V gene sequence: CDR1 SGHRS, CDR2 YFSETQ. CDR3 length: 15 amino acids. The germline V and J ends were trimmed by 1 base and 3 bases, with 11 bases remaining between them. In DNA, the CDR3 is TGCGCCAGCAGCTTGACAGGGATGGGTGGAAACACCATATATTTT. Translated: CASSLTGMGGNTIYF.

The chain couples TRBV3-1 (or the pseudogene TRBV3-2) to TRBJ2-1; perhaps TRBD1 as D (5 bases). CDR1 is LGHDT, CDR2 YNNKEL, per germline (reference sequence). The CDR3 loop spans 14 amino acids. V shed 1 base and J shed 8 bases, with 12 bases lying between them. CDR3: CASSQGGGWDEQFF. The CDR3 DNA sequence: TGTGCCAGCAGCCAAGGGGGCGGATGGGATGAGCAGTTCTTC.

The chain combines TRBV11-1 with TRBJ2-1, with 9 bases fitting TRBD1. Per the germline V gene, CDR1 is SGHAT and CDR2 is FQDESV (reference sequence). V dropped 6 bases and J dropped 10; count of bases not matched to a gene: 10. The CDR3 consists of 14 residues. The CDR3 sequence is CASSFPGQGREQFF. Here the CDR3 DNA reads TGTGCCAGCAGTTTTCCGGGACAGGGCCGCGAGCAGTTCTTC.

The chain uses TRBV6-6 and TRBJ1-1, with 7 bases identical to TRBD1. With 8 bases clipped from V and 4 bases from J, the junction kept 7 bases outside the gene matches. This CDR3 is built from 13 residues. Germline CDR1 is MNHNY and CDR2 is SVGAGI (reference sequence). CDR3 loop: CASVSTGFTEAFF. As DNA, the CDR3 is TGTGCCAGCGTATCGACAGGGTTCACTGAAGCTTTCTTT.

The chain recombines TRBV10-1 with TRBJ2-5; TRBD1 matches 7 bases. Per germline, CDR1 WNHNN and CDR2 SYGVQD (reference sequence). The CDR3 contains 14 residues. The V gene end was trimmed by 1 base and the J gene end by 5 bases; junction bases not matched to a gene: 4. The CDR3 sequence is CASSEYRGAETQYF. CDR3 DNA: TGCGCCAGCAGTGAGTACAGGGGAGCGGAGACCCAGTACTTC.

The J gene is TRBJ2-1, the V gene TRBV5-1; 8 bases match TRBD1. The CDR3 length is 13 residues. Germline-derived CDR1 and CDR2 are SGHRS and YFSETQ. V was clipped by 5 bases and J by 7 bases; unmatched bases: 5. As DNA, the CDR3 is TGCGCCAGCAGTAAGGACAGGGTTAATGAGCAGTTCTTC. It specifies CASSKDRVNEQFF.

The chain is built from TRBV3-1 (or the pseudogene TRBV3-2) and TRBJ1-4; 8 bases agree with TRBD1. The CDR3 sequence is 16 residues long. J was trimmed by 5 bases and V by 3 bases; bases with no gene match: 8. Germline V CDR1 and CDR2: LGHDT, YNNKEL (reference sequence). DNA of the CDR3: TGTGCCAGCAGCCACAGGGGGCGCGGGTCCAATGAAAAACTGTTTTTT. Its protein is CASSHRGRGSNEKLFF.

The count of this clone is one. This chain uses TRBV29-1 with TRBJ2-5; the match to TRBD1 covers 7 bases. The CDR3 loop spans 14 amino acids. Germline-derived CDR1 and CDR2 are SQVTM and ANQGSEA. V shed 7 bases and J 5 bases; nucleotides not matched to a gene: 13. The DNA of the CDR3 is TGCAGCGCTCGGGACAGCTACCGGTGGGAGACCCAGTACTTC. Its translation is CSARDSYRWETQYF.

Only one count was recorded for this clone. The gene calls are TRBV11-3 and TRBJ2-7; D not resolved. Germline values: CDR1 SGHNT, CDR2 YENEEA. The CDR3 has 15 amino acids. With 4 bases removed from V and 2 bases from J, the gap between germline ends came to 15 bases. The CDR3 coding sequence is TGTGCCAGCAGCTCCCAACCTGGAGAGACCTACGAGCAGTACTTC. As protein: CASSSQPGETYEQYF.

The V gene is TRBV7-9, the J gene TRBJ1-6; D gene ambiguous. Germline CDR1 and CDR2: SEHNR and FQNEAQ (reference sequence). Trimming pared 5 bases from V and 2 bases from J, leaving 7 bases between. The CDR3 has 14 residues. Here the CDR3 reads CASSGTAYNSPLHF. As DNA, the CDR3 is TGTGCCAGCAGCGGAACAGCCTATAATTCACCCCTCCACTTT.

This rearrangement joins TRBV12-3 or TRBV12-4 to TRBJ1-2; unclear D gene. The CDR3 extends over 11 amino acids. Trimming left V 8 bases short and J 4 bases short, with 8 bases between. The CDR3 DNA follows: TGTGCCAGCGGGAGACTCTATGGCTACACCTTC. Translation: CASGRLYGYTF.

This sequence joins TRBV3-1 (or the pseudogene TRBV3-2) and TRBJ1-2; TRBD1 is a possible D gene (5 bases). Germline V gene data show CDR1 as LGHDT and CDR2 as YNNKEL (reference sequence). With 0 bases removed from V and 14 bases from J, the gap between germline ends came to 13 bases. CDR3 size: 12 residues. The CDR3 coding sequence is TGTGCCAGCAGCCAAGAAAGGGGCCACGGTACCTTC. It encodes CASSQERGHGTF.

The chain uses TRBV5-1 and TRBJ2-2; maybe TRBD2 (6 bases). Germline-derived CDR1 and CDR2 are SGHRS and YFSETQ. Trimming removed 1 base from V and 7 bases from J, with 14 bases in between. The CDR3 is 15 residues long. CDR3 amino acids: CASSLTSTYNGELFF. The CDR3 DNA reads as TGCGCCAGCAGCTTGACTAGCACCTATAACGGGGAGCTGTTTTTT.

V is TRBV7-8 and J is TRBJ1-6, with D hard to call. V was pared by 1 base and J by 7 bases, with 11 bases between. CDR3 size: 15 residues. The germline gives CDR1 SGHVS, CDR2 FQNEAQ. The CDR3 loop reads CASSLVLDRNSPLHF. The CDR3 bases are TGTGCCAGCAGCTTAGTGCTAGACCGAAATTCACCCCTCCACTTT.

This rearrangement joins TRBV19 to TRBJ1-3; 7 nucleotides match TRBD1. CDR1 and CDR2 (germline): LNHDA, SQIVND (reference sequence). With 5 bases clipped from V and 2 bases from J, the junction kept 6 bases outside the gene matches. This CDR3 is 15 amino acids long. In DNA form, the CDR3 reads TGTGCCAGTAGTCGAACAGGGGAGACTGGAAACACCATATATTTT. This translates into CASSRTGETGNTIYF.

The gene calls are TRBV9 and TRBJ2-3; 14 bases agree with TRBD2. Trimming took 4 bases from V and 6 from J; bases not matched to a gene: 10. The germline gives CDR1 SGDLS, CDR2 YYNGEE. This CDR3 is 17 amino acids long. The chain's CDR3 is CASSSTTSGRASDTQYF. The CDR3 region has the DNA TGTGCCAGCAGCTCGACGACTAGCGGGAGGGCCTCGGATACGCAGTATTTT.

This clone was counted once. The rearrangement links TRBV7-2 to TRBJ2-5; TRBD1 agrees at 9 bases. CDR3 length: 18 residues. J was trimmed by 2 bases and V by 5 bases; bases with no gene match: 15. CDR1 and CDR2 (germline): SGHTA, FQGNSA. Here the CDR3 reads CASSKLRTGVMRQETQYF. The CDR3 nucleotides are TGTGCCAGCAGCAAACTGCGGACAGGGGTTATGAGGCAAGAGACCCAGTACTTC. Full variable domain (outside the CDR3, taken from reference TRBV7-2 and TRBJ2-5): GAGVSQSPSNKVTEKGKDVELRCDPISGHTALYWYRQSLGQGLEFLIYFQGNSAPDKSGLPSDRFSAERTGGSVSTLTIQRTQQEDSAVYLCASSKLRTGVMRQETQYFGPGTRLLVL.

As DNA, the CDR3 is TGTGCCAGCAGCTTAGCGGGACTAGCGGGGGGGAAGGAGACCCAGTACTTC. Protein product: CASSLAGLAGGKETQYF. The J gene is TRBJ2-5, the V gene TRBV7-8; 16 bases fit TRBD2. Per germline, CDR1 SGHVS and CDR2 FQNEAQ. V trimming: 0 bases; J trimming: 5 bases; junction bases outside the gene matches: 3. This CDR3 is built from 17 residues.